This T cell receptor beta chain was observed in a study of T cell repertoires in cytomegalovirus infection. Via MiXCR, TCRdb re-called the reads, giving one row per CDR3 protein. The sample includes some 150,000 distinct CDR3 sequences, 20% to 30% of them seen just once. CDR1 LNHDA and CDR2 SQIVND come from the germline V gene (reference sequence). This CDR3 has 16 residues. The germline V and J ends were trimmed by 3 bases and 0 bases, with 14 bases remaining between them. Source material: PBMCs. The receptor's source is a human donor in good health (CMV status not recorded). Some clones in this sample may be carry-over from other donors' samples. The chain is built from TRBV19 and TRBJ1-1, with D tentatively TRBD1 (5 bases). The CDR3: CASSIPFAGMNTEAFF. The CDR3 nucleotides are TGTGCCAGTAGTATTCCGTTCGCAGGGATGAACACTGAAGCTTTCTTT.